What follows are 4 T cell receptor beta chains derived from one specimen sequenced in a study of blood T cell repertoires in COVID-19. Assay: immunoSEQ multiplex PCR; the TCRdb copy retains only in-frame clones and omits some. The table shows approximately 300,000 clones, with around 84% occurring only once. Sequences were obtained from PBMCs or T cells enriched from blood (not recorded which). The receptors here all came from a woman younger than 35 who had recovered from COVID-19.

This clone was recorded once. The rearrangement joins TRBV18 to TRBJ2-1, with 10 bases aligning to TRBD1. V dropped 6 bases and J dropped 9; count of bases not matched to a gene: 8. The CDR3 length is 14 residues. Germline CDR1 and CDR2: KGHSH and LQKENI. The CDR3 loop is CASSDGQGDIEQFF. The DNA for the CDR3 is TGTGCCAGCTCGGATGGACAGGGGGATATTGAGCAGTTCTTC.

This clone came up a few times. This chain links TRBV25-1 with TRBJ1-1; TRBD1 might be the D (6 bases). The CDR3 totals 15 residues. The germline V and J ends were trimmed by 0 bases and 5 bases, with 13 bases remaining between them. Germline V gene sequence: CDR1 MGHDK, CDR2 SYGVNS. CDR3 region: CASSEYGGASTEAFF. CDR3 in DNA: TGTGCCAGCAGTGAATATGGGGGGGCGTCTACTGAAGCTTTCTTT.

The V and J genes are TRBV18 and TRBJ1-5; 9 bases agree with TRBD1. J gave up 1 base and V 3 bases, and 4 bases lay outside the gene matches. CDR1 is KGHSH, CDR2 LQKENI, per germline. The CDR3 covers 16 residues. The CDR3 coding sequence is TGTGCCAGCTCACCCTCCGGGACAGGGAGCAATCAGCCCCAGCATTTT. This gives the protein CASSPSGTGSNQPQHF.

The CDR3 DNA is TGTGCCAGCAGTGAGGGACAGGGGGCGAATGGCTACACCTTC. Protein: CASSEGQGANGYTF. The gene calls are TRBV6-4 and TRBJ1-2, with TRBD1 identical over 12 bases. Looked up from germline, CDR1 is MRHNA and CDR2 is SNTAGT. V was clipped by 3 bases and J by 6 bases; unmatched bases: 2. The CDR3 consists of 14 residues.